Each of the 30 T cell receptor beta chains below was sequenced from the same sample in a study of blood T cell repertoires in COVID-19. The protocol was immunoSEQ multiplex PCR, while the TCRdb copy is restricted to in-frame clones and leaves out a portion. The sample consists of about 200,000 clones, almost 85% of them appearing once. Material for sequencing was PBMCs or T cells enriched from blood (not recorded which). All receptors derive from a man aged 35 to 55 who had recovered from COVID-19.

Of note for this clone: Germline is not matched at one junction end, which may reflect a read error. CDR3 sequence: CASSLPGTGVYF. The CDR3 DNA reads as TGCGCCAGCAGCTTGCCCGGGACAGGGGTATACTTT. The J gene is TRBJ1-6, the V gene TRBV5-1; TRBD1 aligns across 10 bases. This CDR3 is 12 amino acids long. Germline values: CDR1 SGHRS, CDR2 YFSETQ. Using reference TRBV5-1 and TRBJ1-6 for the parts outside the CDR3, the full variable domain is KAGVTQTPRYLIKTRGQQVTLSCSPISGHRSVSWYQQTPGQGLQFLFEYFSETQRNKGNFPGRFSGRQFSNSRSEMNVSTLELGDSALYLCASSLPGTGVYFGNGTRLTVT.

This sequence joins TRBV5-1 and TRBJ1-1; D may be TRBD1 (5 bases). V was trimmed by 0 bases and J by 4 bases, leaving 10 bases between them. This CDR3 contains 14 residues. CDR1 and CDR2 (germline): SGHRS, YFSETQ. The CDR3 DNA follows: TGCGCCAGCAGCTTGGACAGGCTCGGCACTGAAGCTTTCTTT. Protein sequence: CASSLDRLGTEAFF. The full variable domain, its missing parts supplied by reference TRBV5-1 and TRBJ1-1, is KAGVTQTPRYLIKTRGQQVTLSCSPISGHRSVSWYQQTPGQGLQFLFEYFSETQRNKGNFPGRFSGRQFSNSRSEMNVSTLELGDSALYLCASSLDRLGTEAFFGQGTRLTVV.

This clone was detected once. The chain employs TRBV20-1 and TRBJ2-5; 10 nucleotides match TRBD2. V lost 3 bases and J lost 5; bases outside the gene matches: 6. The CDR3 runs 14 residues. The germline V gene encodes CDR1 DFQATT and CDR2 SNEGSKA (reference sequence). In DNA, the CDR3 is TGCAGTGCTAGTAAGCCGGGACTAGCGGAGACCCAGTACTTC. Translation gives CSASKPGLAETQYF.

This sequence joins TRBV7-9 and TRBJ1-5; D remains ambiguous. CDR3 length: 14 residues. Germline values: CDR1 SEHNR, CDR2 FQNEAQ (reference sequence). Between the trimmed V and J ends, which lost 4 bases and 6 bases, there was a span of 13 bases. CDR3: CASSSGVISQPQHF. The CDR3 nucleotides are TGTGCCAGCAGCTCCGGGGTGATTAGTCAGCCCCAGCATTTT.

The gene calls are TRBV2 and TRBJ2-7, with 8 bases that match TRBD2. Germline V CDR1 and CDR2: SNHLY, FYNNEI. The CDR3 runs to 13 residues. J gave up 6 bases and V 8 bases, and 9 bases lay outside the gene matches. The CDR3 here is CASDDGRAFEQYF. CDR3 bases: TGTGCCAGCGATGACGGGAGGGCCTTCGAGCAGTACTTC.

This clone has only one observation. V usage is TRBV18 and J usage is TRBJ2-5, with TRBD2 identical over 11 bases. Germline trimming cut 2 bases from V and 5 bases from J; bases unmatched to any gene: 10. The CDR3 runs to 17 residues. The germline V gene has CDR1 KGHSH and CDR2 LQKENI. For the CDR3, the DNA is TGTGCCAGCTCACCATGGCACCTAGCGGGGGGAGAGGAGACCCAGTACTTC. Its protein product is CASSPWHLAGGEETQYF.

The CDR3 spells CASSHPVASGRRRETQYF. In nucleotides, the CDR3 is TGCGCCAGCAGTCACCCCGTTGCTAGCGGGAGGAGGAGGGAGACCCAGTACTTC. V usage is TRBV23-1 and J usage is TRBJ2-5; 11 nucleotides agree with TRBD2. TRBV23-1 falls under the ORF class, with uncertain function. V shed 3 bases, J shed 5 bases, and the junction held 14 bases outside the gene matches. The CDR3 contains 18 residues.

The rearrangement uses TRBV5-8 and TRBJ1-1; D gene unclear. Trimming left V 1 base short and J 5 bases short, with 6 bases between. CDR3 length: 12 residues. Germline V gives CDR1 SGHTS, CDR2 YDEGEE. The CDR3 spells CASSLWATEAFF. DNA of the CDR3: TGTGCCAGCAGCTTGTGGGCTACTGAAGCTTTCTTT.

V gene TRBV7-3 combines with J gene TRBJ1-2; TRBD1 might be the D (5 bases). Trimming removed 5 bases at V and 4 bases at J, with 17 bases between. This CDR3 contains 15 residues. The germline CDR1 and CDR2 sequences are SGHTA and FQGTGA. CDR3 region: CASSPDPGGAYGYTF. The CDR3 DNA reads TGTGCCAGCAGCCCCGACCCCGGGGGAGCCTATGGCTACACCTTC.

The V and J genes are TRBV30 and TRBJ2-3; 10 nucleotides agree with TRBD2. Per germline, CDR1 GTSNPN and CDR2 SVGIG (reference sequence). The V segment lost 4 bases and the J segment 4 bases; nucleotides outside the gene matches: 2. The CDR3 is 13 residues long. The CDR3 here is CAWNSGRADTQYF. Here the CDR3 DNA reads TGTGCCTGGAACAGCGGGAGGGCAGATACGCAGTATTTT.

This clone was recorded a few times. The chain links TRBV2 to TRBJ1-3; D unresolved. Germline V gives CDR1 SNHLY, CDR2 FYNNEI. V was clipped by 2 bases and J by 6 bases, with 11 bases between them. The CDR3 is made up of 14 amino acids. CDR3 bases: TGTGCCAGCAGTGAAAGCCCGAGCCTAAACACCATATATTTT. This codes for CASSESPSLNTIYF.

This clone was seen only once. The CDR3 region is CASSTQGENTEAFF. CDR3 sequence (DNA): TGTGCCAGCAGCACCCAGGGGGAGAACACTGAAGCTTTCTTT. This sequence joins TRBV7-9 and TRBJ1-1; 7 bases align to TRBD1. The CDR3 runs 14 residues. V lost 5 bases and J lost 1; bases outside the gene matches: 4. CDR1 is SEHNR, CDR2 FQNEAQ, per germline (reference sequence).

This clone has a handful of counts. The rearrangement uses TRBV6-4 and TRBJ1-5; D may be TRBD1 (6 bases). Germline V gene lookup returns CDR1 MRHNA and CDR2 SNTAGT. This CDR3 has 13 residues. Trimming shortened V by 4 bases and J by 7 bases, and 11 bases separated the two germline ends. The CDR3 DNA reads as TGTGCCAGCAGTGTCTCTCAGGGGCAGCCCCAGCATTTT. Amino acids: CASSVSQGQPQHF.

This chain links TRBV19 with TRBJ2-1; D possibly corresponds to TRBD2 (5 bases). There are 14 residues in the CDR3. Between the trimmed V and J ends, which lost 2 bases and 4 bases, there was a span of 9 bases. Germline CDR1 reads LNHDA; CDR2 reads SQIVND (reference sequence). CDR3 region: CASSITGLYNEQFF. The CDR3 DNA follows: TGTGCCAGTAGTATAACCGGACTGTACAATGAGCAGTTCTTC.

CDR3 nucleotide sequence: TGCAGTGCTAGTAGCGGGAGGGAAGATACGCAGTATTTT. It encodes CSASSGREDTQYF. The gene calls are TRBV20-1 and TRBJ2-3; TRBD2 matches 11 bases. Trimming took 3 bases from V and 5 from J; bases not matched to a gene: 1. The CDR3 totals 13 residues. CDR1 and CDR2 (germline): DFQATT, SNEGSKA (reference sequence).

On this clone: This sample also contains other DNA sequences that code for the same CDR3. This chain uses TRBV5-1 with TRBJ1-3; the D is unclear. This CDR3 has 14 amino acids. Germline V gives CDR1 SGHRS, CDR2 YFSETQ. Trimming took 4 bases from V and 0 from J, leaving 8 bases between them. CDR3 region: CASSPVSSGNTIYF. Here the CDR3 DNA reads TGCGCCAGCAGCCCCGTGAGCTCTGGAAACACCATATATTTT.

This clone came up once. The chain couples TRBV9 to TRBJ2-7; 9 bases align to TRBD2. V gave up 0 bases and J gave up 4 bases; unmatched junction bases: 11. There are 17 residues in the CDR3. CDR1 and CDR2 from the germline V gene are SGDLS and YYNGEE. The CDR3 spells CASSVAPTGLATYEQYF. DNA of the CDR3: TGTGCCAGCAGCGTAGCTCCCACCGGACTAGCGACTTACGAGCAGTACTTC.

This clone was picked up one time. The rearrangement links TRBV7-3 to TRBJ2-1; maybe TRBD2 (6 bases). CDR1 is SGHTA and CDR2 is FQGTGA in the germline V gene. The CDR3 is 15 residues long. Trimming shortened V by 6 bases and J by 4 bases, and 16 bases separated the two germline ends. Written as DNA, the CDR3 is TGTGCCAGCAGGCCCGGAGGAGGGACTTACAATGAGCAGTTCTTC. This codes for CASRPGGGTYNEQFF.

The CDR3 coding sequence is TGTGCCTGGAGTGTAGCGACAGTTTGGAACACTGAAGCTTTCTTT. This sequence encodes CAWSVATVWNTEAFF. The V gene is TRBV30, the J gene TRBJ1-1, with a tentative D call TRBD1 (5 bases). The germline V gene encodes CDR1 GTSNPN and CDR2 SVGIG (reference sequence). Between the trimmed V and J ends, which lost 0 bases and 1 base, there was a span of 12 bases. This CDR3 contains 15 residues.

The chain has TRBV6-1 and TRBJ2-2; D call uncertain. Trimming pared 1 base from V and 6 bases from J, leaving 6 bases between. The CDR3 has 13 residues. Germline V CDR1 and CDR2: MNHNS, SASEGT. The chain's CDR3 is CASSEDSPGELFF. CDR3 DNA sequence: TGTGCCAGCAGTGAAGACTCCCCCGGGGAGCTGTTTTTT.

The J gene is TRBJ1-5, the V gene TRBV2, with unresolved D. This CDR3 spans 13 amino acids. V lost 3 bases, J lost 3 bases, and 6 bases lay in between. Germline CDR1 is SNHLY and CDR2 is FYNNEI. The CDR3 loop reads CASSESINQPQHF. In DNA form, the CDR3 reads TGTGCCAGCAGTGAGAGTATCAATCAGCCCCAGCATTTT.

The gene calls are TRBV7-9 and TRBJ2-7; D may be TRBD1 (6 bases). CDR3 length: 15 residues. Germline-derived CDR1 and CDR2 are SEHNR and FQNEAQ (reference sequence). V was shortened by 5 bases and J by 3 bases, with 17 bases between the two germline ends. CDR3 DNA: TGTGCCAGCAGCCGACCCTTGGACAGCCACTACGAGCAGTACTTC. It encodes CASSRPLDSHYEQYF.

The V call is TRBV29-1, the J call TRBJ1-2, with D uncertain. The CDR3 totals 14 residues. From germline, CDR1 is SQVTM and CDR2 ANQGSEA. V lost 3 bases and J 3 bases, leaving 14 bases between the germline ends. The CDR3 here is CSVDSPRQDYGYTF. For the CDR3, the DNA is TGCAGCGTTGACAGCCCGAGGCAAGACTATGGCTACACCTTC.

V and J are TRBV27 and TRBJ1-1; D may be TRBD1 (5 bases). Germline values: CDR1 MNHEY, CDR2 SMNVEV (reference sequence). V was clipped by 4 bases and J by 7 bases, with 10 bases between them. This CDR3 contains 12 residues. The CDR3 reads CASSSQGIEAFF. The CDR3 DNA reads as TGTGCCAGCAGTTCTCAGGGAATTGAAGCTTTCTTT.

V and J are TRBV14 and TRBJ2-1, with a possible D match to TRBD2 (7 bases). Germline V gives CDR1 SGHDN, CDR2 FVKESK. CDR3 length: 12 residues. The V end lost 6 bases, the J end lost 9 bases, and 12 bases lay between the germline ends. CDR3 DNA sequence: TGTGCCAGCAGAAGGGGGGGAGGTGAGCAGTTCTTC. Amino acid sequence: CASRRGGGEQFF.

The J gene is TRBJ2-3, the V gene TRBV5-4; possible D gene TRBD1, 5 bases. The CDR3 runs 16 residues. Germline assignment: CDR1 SGHNT and CDR2 YYREEE (reference sequence). The V end lost 0 bases, the J end lost 0 bases, and 11 bases lay between the germline ends. CDR3 region: CASSLVGVTSTDTQYF. For the CDR3, the DNA is TGTGCCAGCAGCTTGGTAGGGGTCACTAGCACAGATACGCAGTATTTT.

The sample holds one count of this clone. J is TRBJ1-5 and V is TRBV5-5, with TRBD1 matching over 10 bases. V was clipped by 5 bases and J by 7 bases; unmatched bases: 9. The CDR3 loop spans 15 amino acids. Germline V gene data show CDR1 as SGHKS and CDR2 as YYEKEE (reference sequence). As DNA, the CDR3 is TGTGCCAGCAGTCCCGGGACAGGGGAAAGACAGCCCCAGCATTTT. Its protein product is CASSPGTGERQPQHF.

This chain uses TRBV5-4 with TRBJ1-2; the match to TRBD1 covers 8 bases. The CDR3 is 13 residues long. Germline CDR1 and CDR2: SGHNT and YYREEE (reference sequence). The ends lost 5 bases at V and 6 bases at J; junction bases unmatched: 6. CDR3 nucleotide sequence: TGTGCCAGCAGATGGATGACAGGGGATGGCTACACCTTC. Its translation: CASRWMTGDGYTF.

V and J are TRBV3-1 (or the pseudogene TRBV3-2) and TRBJ2-2; 7 bases map to TRBD2. Germline loops: CDR1 LGHDT, CDR2 YNNKEL (reference sequence). The V and J ends lost 2 bases and 3 bases, in that order; junction bases with no gene match: 3. CDR3 length: 15 residues. CDR3 region: CASSQYSGDTGELFF. The CDR3 DNA sequence: TGTGCCAGCAGCCAATACAGCGGGGACACCGGGGAGCTGTTTTTT.

The chain is built from TRBV28 and TRBJ1-2; D is uncertain. Germline V gene sequence: CDR1 MDHEN, CDR2 SYDVKM. This CDR3 region has 14 residues. V lost 5 bases and J lost 7, with 17 bases in between. CDR3 protein: CASSPPGGSVGYTF. CDR3 coding DNA: TGTGCCAGCAGTCCCCCGGGAGGGTCTGTTGGCTACACCTTC.